This TCR beta chain was sequenced during a study of long-term antiretroviral therapy in people with HIV. Study-wide points: Researchers lacked any data on ART adherence, viral resistance or therapy changes. CDR3 lengths in HIV samples spanned a narrower range than controls. An increase in diversity followed ART, yet levels stayed below transplant donor controls.

About this clone itself: Its antigen is not known.

The ends were cut back, 0 bases at V and 4 bases at J, with 11 bases in the middle. Germline lookup yields CDR1 SGDLS and CDR2 YYNGEE. CDR3 length: 14 amino acids. Assay version v3.0 of immunoSEQ was used, and it was run at survey level. Sequencing set out to capture roughly 40,000-55,000 T-cell genomes per sample. Some clones are missing from TCRdb's copy, which holds only in-frame ones; the method was immunoSEQ multiplex PCR. Of about 30,000 clones listed, approximately 84% are singletons. This chain joins TRBV9 and TRBJ2-7, with D hard to call. Specimen: unsorted PBMCs, collected 2 years after starting antiretroviral therapy. The receptor's source is a man aged 45-60 years with HIV. The CDR3 DNA reads TGTGCCAGCAGCGTAGGAATAGGAAGATACGAGCAGTACTTC. Translating it yields CASSVGIGRYEQYF.